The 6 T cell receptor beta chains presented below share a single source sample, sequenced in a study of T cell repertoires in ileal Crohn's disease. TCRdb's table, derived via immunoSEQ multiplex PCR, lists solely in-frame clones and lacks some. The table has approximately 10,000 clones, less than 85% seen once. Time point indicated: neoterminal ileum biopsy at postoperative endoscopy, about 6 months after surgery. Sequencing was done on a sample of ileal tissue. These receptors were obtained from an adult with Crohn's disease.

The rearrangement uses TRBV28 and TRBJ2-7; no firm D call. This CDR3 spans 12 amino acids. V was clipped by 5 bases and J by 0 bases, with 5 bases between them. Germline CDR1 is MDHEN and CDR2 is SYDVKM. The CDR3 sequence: CASSLRSYEQYF. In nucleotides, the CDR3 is TGTGCCAGCAGTCTTCGCTCCTACGAGCAGTACTTC.

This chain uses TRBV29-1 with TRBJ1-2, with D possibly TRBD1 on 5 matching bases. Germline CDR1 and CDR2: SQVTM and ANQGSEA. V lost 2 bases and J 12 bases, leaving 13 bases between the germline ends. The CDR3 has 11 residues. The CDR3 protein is CSVEIGEVDTF. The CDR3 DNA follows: TGCAGCGTTGAAATAGGGGAGGTTGACACCTTC.

The CDR3 nucleotides are TGTGCGACGACCCGAGACAGTACCTACGAGCAGTACTTC. Translation gives CATTRDSTYEQYF. The chain recombines TRBV2 with TRBJ2-7; a possible D gene is TRBD1 (5 bases). This CDR3 region has 13 residues. Germline V gives CDR1 SNHLY, CDR2 FYNNEI.

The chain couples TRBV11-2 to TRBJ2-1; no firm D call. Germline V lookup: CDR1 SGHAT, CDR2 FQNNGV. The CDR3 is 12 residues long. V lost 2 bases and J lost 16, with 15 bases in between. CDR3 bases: TGTGCCAGCAGCTTAAGCCCAGAGGAAAACTTCTTC. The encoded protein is CASSLSPEENFF.

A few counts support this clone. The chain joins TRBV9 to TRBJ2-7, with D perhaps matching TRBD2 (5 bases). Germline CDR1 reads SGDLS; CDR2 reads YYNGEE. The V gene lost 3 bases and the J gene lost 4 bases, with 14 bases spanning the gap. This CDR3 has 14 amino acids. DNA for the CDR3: TGTGCCAGCAGCGAGGACGGGGATACTTACGAGCAGTACTTC. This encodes CASSEDGDTYEQYF.

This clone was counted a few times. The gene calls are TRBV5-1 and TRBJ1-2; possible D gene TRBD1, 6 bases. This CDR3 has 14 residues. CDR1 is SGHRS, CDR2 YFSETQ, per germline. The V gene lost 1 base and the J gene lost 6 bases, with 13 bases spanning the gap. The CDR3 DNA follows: TGCGCCAGCAGCTTGCACAGGGAACAGGATGGCTACACCTTC. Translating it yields CASSLHREQDGYTF.